A selection of T cell receptor beta chains follows, all from one sample in a study of blood T cell repertoires in COVID-19. Profiled with immunoSEQ multiplex PCR; TCRdb holds only in-frame clones, not every one. The data hold more than 250,000 clones, with around 87% observed a single time. Sequences were obtained from PBMCs or T cells enriched from blood (not recorded which). The receptors originated from a woman younger than 30 with acute COVID-19. CDR3s include the opening cysteine and the closing phenylalanine or tryptophan. The order of the fields is V gene, clone size, J gene, D gene, CDR3 DNA, CDR3 protein. The D gene is left open where the match is weak. A clone size is listed for some rows: how often the clone was seen (once, few, many), or a class if it is expanded.

TRBV7-9	once	TRBJ2-7	TRBD2	TGTGCCAGCAGCTTAGTACCGGGACTAGCTCCCTACGAGCAGTACTTC	CASSLVPGLAPYEQYF
TRBV7-2	once	TRBJ1-4	TRBD1	TGTGCCAGCAGCCCTAACAGGGGGCGCAATGAAAAACTGTTTTTT	CASSPNRGRNEKLFF
TRBV6-6	-	TRBJ1-2	TRBD1	TGTGCCAGCAACGACAGGGAACGTGGCTACACCTTC	CASNDRERGYTF
TRBV18	-	TRBJ2-2	TRBD2	TGTGCCAGCTCCGGGACTAGCGGGCCGAACACCGGGGAGCTGTTTTTT	CASSGTSGPNTGELFF
TRBV5-4	-	TRBJ2-2	TRBD2	TGTGCCAGCACCCTAATAGCGGGCACCGGGGAGCTGTTTTTT	CASTLIAGTGELFF
TRBV5-4	-	TRBJ2-1	-	TGTGCCAGCAGCTTGGCTCACAGGGCCTACAATGAGCAGTTCTTC	CASSLAHRAYNEQFF
TRBV7-8	-	TRBJ1-1	-	TGTGCCAGCAGCTTAGCTGGGACAAAGAACACTGAAGCTTTCTTT	CASSLAGTKNTEAFF
TRBV6-5	-	TRBJ1-1	-	TGTGCCAGCAGTTACGGTCGGGAGAACACTGAAGCTTTCTTT	CASSYGRENTEAFF
TRBV21-1	-	TRBJ2-7	-	TGTGCCAGCAGCCCCCGGGGGACAGGGTCCCACGAGCAGTACTTC	CASSPRGTGSHEQYF
TRBV4-1	-	TRBJ2-3	TRBD2	TGCGCCAGCAGCCAGTCACCGGGACTAGCGGGATATCAGGGAGATACGCAGTATTTT	CASSQSPGLAGYQGDTQYF
TRBV24-1	-	TRBJ2-5	-	TGTGCCACCAGTGATAGTAGGACAGCCGAAGAGACCCAGTACTTC	CATSDSRTAEETQYF
TRBV7-2	-	TRBJ2-4	TRBD1	TGTGCCAGCAGCTTAGCCGGGACAGGGGTAGCCAAAAACATTCAGTACTTC	CASSLAGTGVAKNIQYF
TRBV7-3	-	TRBJ2-5	TRBD2	TGTGCCAGCAGCTTAATGGGACTAGCGGAAGAGACCCAGTACTTC	CASSLMGLAEETQYF
TRBV6-5	-	TRBJ2-1	TRBD1	TGTGCCAGCAGTTACTCTCAGGGGGCTAGCAATGAGCAGTTCTTC	CASSYSQGASNEQFF
TRBV27	-	TRBJ1-1	-	TGTGCCAGCAGTTTAAGGGGTAGGACTGAAGCTTTCTTT	CASSLRGRTEAFF
TRBV11-2	-	TRBJ2-3	TRBD2	TGTGCCAGCAGCTTGGGACTATCGGGCACAGATACGCAGTATTTT	CASSLGLSGTDTQYF
TRBV15	-	TRBJ2-6	TRBD2	TGTGCCACCAGCACGCTAGCGGGAGGGGCCAACGTCCTGACTTTC	CATSTLAGGANVLTF
TRBV9	-	TRBJ2-7	-	TGTGCCAGCAGCGGACAAAATATCTACGAGCAGTACTTC	CASSGQNIYEQYF
TRBV6-5	-	TRBJ2-7	-	TGTGCCAGCAGTTACGCCTGGAGTTTAGAGCAGTACTTC	CASSYAWSLEQYF
TRBV11-2	-	TRBJ2-1	TRBD2	TGTGCCAGCAGCCCCGAATGGGGGCAAACTAGCGGGAGGTCGAATGAGCAGTTCTTC	CASSPEWGQTSGRSNEQFF
TRBV5-1	-	TRBJ1-4	-	TGCGCCAGCAGCTGGACAGCAACTAATGAAAAACTGTTTTTT	CASSWTATNEKLFF
TRBV30	once	TRBJ1-6	-	TGTGCCTGGAACCCGGGAAATTCACCCCTCCACTTT	CAWNPGNSPLHF
TRBV9	-	TRBJ1-4	TRBD1	TGTGCCAGCAGCACATCCGGGACAGCCTTTGAAAAACTGTTTTTT	CASSTSGTAFEKLFF